The entry below describes one T cell receptor beta chain. Antigen unknown. This sample includes further DNA sequences coding for the same CDR3. Trimming stripped 2 bases from V and 7 bases from J, with 6 bases between. The CDR3 runs 12 residues. Germline values: CDR1 MDHEN, CDR2 SYDVKM. A CD45RA+ naive subset and a CD45RA-negative memory subset were split from CD4+ cells. This entry belongs to a study of shared clonotypes between healthy human individuals. Study-wide results and caveats: Generation probabilities of non-shared clonotypes were lower (relative to those shared by all four donors). Investigators expected sequencing depth to affect clonotype sharing among donors. Naive subsets usually exceeded memory subsets in estimated richness.

Assay: immunoSEQ multiplex PCR; the TCRdb copy retains only in-frame clones and omits some. The data show 1,500,000 or so clones, with about 98.5% seen just once and around 0.33% held by the top ten. The chain is built from TRBV28 and TRBJ1-5, with D hard to call. Sequencing was performed on naive CD4+ T cells sorted from blood. Subset described: CD45RA+ positively selected. This TCR came from a man aged 25-45 years in good health. Here the CDR3 reads CASSLPGQPQHF. CDR3 in DNA: TGTGCCAGCAGTTTACCAGGACAGCCCCAGCATTTT.